These 32 T cell receptor beta chains came from one sample sequenced in a study of tumor and adjacent non-tumor tissue in lung cancer. RNA was extracted from bulk tissue without any cell sorting. Distant lung tissue was collected more than 3 cm away from the tumor edge. A modified ARM-PCR protocol with three rounds of nested PCR amplified TCRbeta. TCRdb analysed the multiplex PCR reads with MiXCR anew, one entry per CDR3 protein. The table includes 90,000 to 100,000 distinct CDR3 sequences, 75% to 90% detected once. Sequences were obtained from distant non-tumor lung tissue. Every receptor here comes from a man in his fifties or sixties with small cell lung cancer.

Notes on this clonotype: At one end, the junction sequence differs from germline, possibly due to a read error. CDR3 region: CASRLMDGEETQNF. CDR3 sequence (DNA): TGTGCCAGCAGATTAATGGACGGGGAAGAGACCCAGAACTTC. The rearrangement links TRBV12-3 or TRBV12-4 to TRBJ2-5; D is possibly TRBD2 (5 bases). The CDR3 extends over 14 amino acids.

Comments on this clonotype: A read error is likely, as this CDR3 ends without the conserved phenylalanine or tryptophan. CDR3 amino acids: CASSLVRASSTDTQYL. CDR3 nucleotides: TGTGCCAGCAGCTTGGTTCGTGCTTCGAGCACAGATACACAGTATTTG. The gene calls are TRBV5-5 and TRBJ2-3; D gene ambiguous. The CDR3 contains 16 residues. Per the germline V gene, CDR1 is SGHKS and CDR2 is YYEKEE (reference sequence).

With respect to this clonotype: The junction shows a germline mismatch at one end, possibly a read error. The rearrangement links TRBV11-2 to TRBJ2-3; TRBD2 matches at 8 bases. The germline CDR1 and CDR2 sequences are SGHAT and FQNNGV. This CDR3 contains 16 residues. Written as DNA, the CDR3 is TGTGCCAGCAGTCTAGTGACGGGAGGGGGAACAGTTACGCAGTATTTT. Its translation: CASSLVTGGGTVTQYF.

To note about this clonotype: The CDR3 does not end in the conserved phenylalanine or tryptophan, so this is likely a read error. The chain uses TRBV4-1 and TRBJ2-3; D is ambiguous. The CDR3 length is 18 residues. V lost 0 bases and J lost 7, with 23 bases in between. In germline, CDR1 is MGHRA, CDR2 YSYEKL. In DNA, the CDR3 is TGCGCCAGCAGCCAAGAGCAGCCTCGGTCGCTACTCTTTCATACGCAGTATTTA. Its translation is CASSQEQPRSLLFHTQYL.

On this clonotype: Mismatch with germline at one junction end may stem from a read error. The rearrangement joins TRBV5-6 to TRBJ1-1; 7 nucleotides agree with TRBD1. Germline V lookup: CDR1 SGHDT, CDR2 YYEEEE. This CDR3 comprises 16 residues. The CDR3 DNA follows: TGTGCAAGCAGCTTGGCCTCCGGGACAGCGTACAGTGAAGCTTTCTTT. It yields the protein CASSLASGTAYSEAFF.

A note on this clonotype: This may stem from a read error, because a much larger clone lies one nucleotide away. The V gene is TRBV30, the J gene TRBJ2-5; TRBD2 is a possible D gene (7 bases). Germline V gene lookup returns CDR1 GTSNPN and CDR2 SVGIG (reference sequence). The CDR3 spans 15 residues. The CDR3 DNA sequence: TGTGCCTCTGTGGGGAGGGGGATGCTTGGAGAGACCCTGTACTTC. It translates to CASVGRGMLGETLYF.

Turning to this clonotype: The germline gene is not matched at one end of the junction; a read error may be the cause. The chain joins TRBV7-8 to TRBJ1-5; 9 nucleotides match TRBD1. This CDR3 spans 13 amino acids. Germline V lookup: CDR1 SGHVS, CDR2 FQNEAQ. The CDR3, as DNA: TGTACCAGCAGCAGTGACAGGGGGCAGCCCCAGCATTTT. Its protein is CTSSSDRGQPQHF.

In DNA form, the CDR3 reads TGTGCCACCAGTGATTCCGGCAGAGGGGGTGTAGATACGCAGTATTTT. Amino acid sequence: CATSDSGRGGVDTQYF. The chain joins TRBV24-1 to TRBJ2-3; the D gene is possibly TRBD1 (6 bases). This CDR3 region has 16 residues. Germline V gene lookup returns CDR1 KGHDR and CDR2 SFDVKD. V was trimmed by 2 bases and J by 5 bases, leaving 16 bases between them.

Comment on this clonotype: One end of the junction is discordant with germline, which a read error may explain. The chain couples TRBV5-5 to TRBJ2-2; a weak D match, TRBD1 (5 bases). CDR1 is SGHKS, CDR2 YYEKEE, per germline (reference sequence). The CDR3 is made up of 15 amino acids. As DNA, the CDR3 is TGTGTCAGCAGCCGAGGAGACAGGAACACCGGGGAGCTGTTTTTT. Its protein product is CVSSRGDRNTGELFF.

This clonotype was seen once. The rearrangement uses TRBV6-5 and TRBJ2-1; D might be TRBD1 or TRBD2, each matching 6 bases. Germline V gene data show CDR1 as MNHEY and CDR2 as SVGAGI. CDR3 length: 13 amino acids. Trimming took 8 bases from V and 13 from J, leaving 21 bases between them. The CDR3 sequence is CASGQTRGADQFF. As DNA, the CDR3 is TGTGCCAGCGGACAGACGCGGGGCGCTGATCAGTTCTTC.

Worth noting for this clonotype: The conserved phenylalanine or tryptophan is not found at the CDR3 terminus, so this likely reflects a read error. The genes are TRBV6-2 or TRBV6-3 and TRBJ2-7; 9 bases are shared with TRBD2. This CDR3 contains 14 residues. The germline V gene encodes CDR1 MNHEY and CDR2 SVGEGT. CDR3 residues: CSSKIAGALMEQYL. CDR3 coding DNA: TGTTCCAGCAAGATAGCGGGAGCCCTTATGGAGCAGTACCTC.

Worth noting for this clonotype: A much larger clone lies a single base off, so this may be a read error. The chain is built from TRBV24-1 and TRBJ2-7, with a possible D match to TRBD1 (5 bases). This CDR3 spans 12 amino acids. The germline gives CDR1 KGHDR, CDR2 SFDVKD. V gave up 4 bases and J gave up 8 bases, with 11 bases separating them. The CDR3 coding sequence is TGTGCCACCAGTGAGCGCGACAGTAAGCAGTACTTC. Translating gives CATSERDSKQYF.

For this clonotype: This clone may be a read error of a much larger clone one base away. The chain combines TRBV12-5 with TRBJ2-1; TRBD2 is a possible D gene (6 bases). From germline, CDR1 is LGHNT and CDR2 FRNRAP. The CDR3 extends over 14 amino acids. This CDR3 reads CVSVPIAAYNEQFF. DNA of the CDR3: TGTGTTAGTGTCCCTATAGCGGCTTACAATGAGCAGTTCTTC.

Of note for this clonotype: The CDR3 carries no conserved terminal phenylalanine or tryptophan, so it likely arises from a read error. The DNA is omitted, as the CDR3 cannot be located on it reliably, and the CDR3 follows TCRdb's listing. The chain links TRBV7-9 to TRBJ1-1; the table's D call TRBD1 went unverified against the DNA. The germline V gene encodes CDR1 SEHNR and CDR2 FQNEAQ (reference sequence). The CDR3 length is 13 residues, termini included. The CDR3 loop is CASNRDSLAEACY.

About this clonotype itself: A much larger clone lies one base from this, so it may be a read error. The chain links TRBV5-1 to TRBJ1-1; weak D call: TRBD1 (6 bases). Per the germline V gene, CDR1 is SGHRS and CDR2 is YFSETQ. V gave up 4 bases and J gave up 11 bases, with 18 bases separating them. The CDR3 runs 13 residues. CDR3 protein: CASSPGTGSKAFF. Written as DNA, the CDR3 is TGCGCCAGCAGCCCGGGAACAGGGAGTAAGGCTTTCTTT.

In regard to this clonotype: One end of the junction does not line up with germline, which may come from a read error. J is TRBJ2-1 and V is TRBV29-1; D not certain. This CDR3 region has 12 residues. CDR1 and CDR2 from the germline V gene are SQVTM and ANQGSEA. CDR3 coding DNA: TGCAGCTTAACGATGGGAAACAATGAGCAGTCCTTC. Its protein product is CSLTMGNNEQSF.

Note on this clonotype: A read error is possible here, since a much larger clone lies one base away. The conserved final phenylalanine or tryptophan is absent from the CDR3, which likely points to a read error. The chain has TRBV12-3 or TRBV12-4 and TRBJ1-3; 7 positions match TRBD1. The CDR3 spans 13 residues. V trimming: 5 bases; J trimming: 4 bases; junction bases outside the gene matches: 2. CDR3 sequence (DNA): TGTGCCAGCAGTCGGACAGGAGGAAACACCATATATTCT. Translating it yields CASSRTGGNTIYS.

At least ten counts were recorded for this clonotype. The chain couples TRBV6-5 to TRBJ2-7; D gene unclear. The CDR3 totals 14 residues. Per the germline V gene, CDR1 is MNHEY and CDR2 is SVGAGI. V lost 6 bases and J lost 6, with 18 bases in between. The CDR3 is CASRTSPATPEQYV. The CDR3 DNA sequence: TGTGCCAGCAGAACATCTCCGGCAACACCCGAGCAGTACGTC.

This clonotype came up many times. The chain couples TRBV6-1 to TRBJ2-7; no firm D call. Trimming took 7 bases from V and 3 from J, leaving 19 bases between them. There are 15 residues in the CDR3. The V gene's germline CDR1 is MNHNS and CDR2 SASEGT. The DNA for the CDR3 is TGTGCCAGCAAGATTCAAAATGGTCAGAACTACGAGCAGTACTTC. It is translated as CASKIQNGQNYEQYF.

As for this clonotype: Here the CDR3 omits its conserved ending phenylalanine or tryptophan, so a read error is the likely source. The J gene is TRBJ2-5, the V gene TRBV7-9; D gene unclear. This CDR3 region has 12 residues. Germline CDR1 and CDR2: SEHNR and FQNEAQ (reference sequence). V lost 1 base and J lost 5, with 5 bases in between. The CDR3 region has the DNA TGTGCCAGCAGCTTAGTTCCGGAGACCCAGTACATC. It specifies CASSLVPETQYI.

To note about this clonotype: A read error may account for a junction end that differs from germline. The V call is TRBV30, the J call TRBJ2-2, with D perhaps TRBD1 (6 bases). Germline V lookup: CDR1 GTSNPN, CDR2 SVGIG (reference sequence). The CDR3 contains 14 residues. The CDR3 loop is CAWSEGTYTGEPFF. Here the CDR3 DNA reads TGTGCATGGAGCGAGGGGACATACACCGGGGAGCCGTTTTTT.

A few counts support this clonotype. The germline gene is not matched at one end of the junction; a read error may be the cause. This chain links TRBV11-2 with TRBJ2-1; either TRBD1 or TRBD2 may supply D (5 bases each). The CDR3 is 14 amino acids. Germline assignment: CDR1 SGHAT and CDR2 FQNNGV. CDR3 in DNA: TGTGTCAGTCAGAAGCGGCAGGGCGATAATGAACAGTTCTTC. As protein: CVSQKRQGDNEQFF.

Notes on this clonotype: Since a much larger clone is just one base distant, this may be a read error. The V gene is TRBV24-1, the J gene TRBJ2-5; TRBD1 aligns across 7 bases. Germline values: CDR1 KGHDR, CDR2 SFDVKD. This CDR3 is 15 amino acids long. V was clipped by 3 bases and J by 5 bases; unmatched bases: 8. The CDR3 nucleotides are TGTGCCACCAGTGATCCTCGACAGGGCGGCGAGACCCAGTACTTC. Its protein is CATSDPRQGGETQYF.

This clonotype appeared a few times. A much larger clonotype is one base distant, so this may be a read error. The rearrangement uses TRBV5-1 and TRBJ2-3; 13 nucleotides agree with TRBD2. Germline CDR1 is SGHRS and CDR2 is YFSETQ. V shed 5 bases and J 4 bases; nucleotides not matched to a gene: 4. The CDR3 is 15 residues long. The chain's CDR3 is CASRRTSGSSDTQYF. The CDR3 region has the DNA TGCGCCAGCAGGCGGACTAGCGGGAGCTCAGATACGCAGTATTTT. The variable domain in full, with the rest retrieved from reference TRBV5-1 and TRBJ2-3, is KAGVTQTPRYLIKTRGQQVTLSCSPISGHRSVSWYQQTPGQGLQFLFEYFSETQRNKGNFPGRFSGRQFSNSRSEMNVSTLELGDSALYLCASRRTSGSSDTQYFGPGTRLTVL.

For this clonotype: Germline and junction disagree at one end, which may indicate a read error. This chain connects TRBV4-1 to TRBJ1-5; D might be TRBD1 (6 bases). The CDR3 is made up of 13 amino acids. Germline V lookup: CDR1 MGHRA, CDR2 YSYEKL. CDR3 DNA sequence: TGTGCCAGCATCCAGGGGATGTCTCAGCCCCAACATTTT. This codes for CASIQGMSQPQHF.

In the case of this clonotype: Germline and junction disagree at one end, which may indicate a read error. The V call is TRBV10-3, the J call TRBJ2-1, with TRBD2 matching over 7 bases. CDR3 length equals 18 residues. CDR1 is ENHRY and CDR2 is SYGVKD in the germline V gene. The CDR3 DNA is TGTGCCATCGGTGAAAGGACTAGAGGGAGATCAGGGAGGGATGAGCAGTTCTTC. This gives the protein CAIGERTRGRSGRDEQFF.

Note on this clonotype: Given a much more abundant clone one base away, this may be a read error. The chain carries TRBV10-3 and TRBJ2-2; TRBD2 agrees at 13 bases. The CDR3 extends over 17 amino acids. Germline loops: CDR1 ENHRY, CDR2 SYGVKD. The CDR3 DNA sequence: TGTGCCATCAGTGAGATGGAGGGACTAGCGGGACCCGGGGGGCTGTTTTTT. This sequence encodes CAISEMEGLAGPGGLFF.

This clonotype turned up a few times. The chain uses TRBV19 and TRBJ2-3, with D unresolved. This CDR3 spans 17 amino acids. Germline loops: CDR1 LNHDA, CDR2 SQIVND (reference sequence). V was clipped by 5 bases and J by 0 bases, with 18 bases between them. Written as DNA, the CDR3 is TGTGCCAGTAGTTCCAGAGCAGGACGATTTAGCACAGATACGCAGTATTTT. Translating gives CASSSRAGRFSTDTQYF.

J is TRBJ2-1 and V is TRBV5-1; D is possibly TRBD1 (5 bases). This CDR3 comprises 15 residues. Germline CDR1 reads SGHRS; CDR2 reads YFSETQ. V gave up 0 bases and J gave up 7 bases, with 14 bases separating them. The CDR3, as DNA: TGCGCCAGCAGCTTGGAGTCTAGGGGAAGGAATGAGCAGTTCTTC. Amino acids: CASSLESRGRNEQFF.

V is TRBV19 and J is TRBJ2-7, with 11 bases identical to TRBD2. The CDR3 is 15 residues long. From germline, CDR1 is LNHDA and CDR2 SQIVND (reference sequence). V was pared by 5 bases and J by 5 bases, with 8 bases of the junction left unmatched. This chain's CDR3 is CASSVAGGPGHEQYV. CDR3 sequence (DNA): TGTGCCAGTAGTGTAGCGGGAGGGCCAGGTCACGAGCAGTACGTC.

There are a few counts of this clonotype. A read error may account for a junction end that differs from germline. The rearrangement links TRBV2 to TRBJ2-1; maybe TRBD2 (5 bases). The germline gives CDR1 SNHLY, CDR2 FYNNEI. CDR3 size: 13 residues. CDR3 bases: TGTGCCAGCACTGCGGGCTCCTACAGTGAGCAGTTCTTC. Its translation: CASTAGSYSEQFF.

In the case of this clonotype: In this CDR3 the conserved last residue, phenylalanine or tryptophan, is missing, so a read error is likely. This sequence joins TRBV20-1 and TRBJ2-1; no definite D call. Between the trimmed V and J ends, which lost 1 base and 7 bases, there was a span of 11 bases. The CDR3 is 13 amino acids. Germline CDR1 reads DFQATT; CDR2 reads SNEGSKA (reference sequence). As DNA, the CDR3 is TGCAGTGCTAGAGGACCAATACAGAATGAGCAGTTCCTC. Its translation is CSARGPIQNEQFL.